Listed here are 11 T cell receptor beta chains from one sample, sequenced in a study of response to subunit inactivated influenza vaccine. Using its own MiXCR run on the RT-PCR reads, TCRdb lists one record per CDR3 protein. In the table there are roughly 570,000 distinct CDR3 sequences, roughly 13% of which are singletons. The specimen comprised PBMCs from blood, sampled 45 days after vaccination. These receptors were collected from a man aged 45-65 years who received an inactivated influenza vaccine.

V gene TRBV4-1 combines with J gene TRBJ2-5; TRBD1 or TRBD2 may be the D gene (6 bases each). CDR3 length equals 15 residues. Between the trimmed V and J ends, which lost 0 bases and 5 bases, there was a span of 13 bases. Germline assignment: CDR1 MGHRA and CDR2 YSYEKL. The CDR3 bases are TGCGCCAGCAGCCAAGATGGGGGGCGCGATGAGACCCAGTACTTC. Translation gives CASSQDGGRDETQYF.

This clonotype occurred many times. The chain joins TRBV12-3 or TRBV12-4 to TRBJ1-2, with 8 bases fitting TRBD1. The ends lost 3 bases at V and 3 bases at J; junction bases unmatched: 6. The CDR3 totals 15 residues. The CDR3, as DNA: TGTGCCAGCAGTTTTTTTGCGACAGGGGACTATGGCTACACCTTC. Protein sequence: CASSFFATGDYGYTF.

This clonotype has a handful of counts. This chain joins TRBV20-1 and TRBJ1-2; D uncertain. Germline CDR1 DFQATT, CDR2 SNEGSKA (reference sequence). Trimming removed 5 bases at V and 6 bases at J, with 19 bases between. CDR3 length: 14 residues. CDR3 in amino acids: CSASTGFLIDGYTF. The CDR3, as DNA: TGCAGTGCTTCGACCGGGTTCTTGATAGATGGCTACACCTTC.

The genes are TRBV5-1 and TRBJ2-7, with TRBD1 matching 9 bases. Germline CDR1 reads SGHRS; CDR2 reads YFSETQ. CDR3 length: 17 amino acids. The trim removed 0 bases at V and 5 bases at J, leaving 12 bases unmatched. The DNA of the CDR3 is TGCGCCAGCAGCTTGGGAGCCAGGACAGGGGCTCAGGACGAGCAGTACTTC. Encoded protein: CASSLGARTGAQDEQYF.

This clonotype was counted a few times. The chain is built from TRBV7-9 and TRBJ2-1; 11 bases map to TRBD2. The CDR3 is 17 residues long. Germline lookup yields CDR1 SEHNR and CDR2 FQNEAQ (reference sequence). V shed 2 bases, J shed 9 bases, and the junction held 12 bases outside the gene matches. Written as DNA, the CDR3 is TGTGCCAGCAGCTTATCGGTCGGGACTAGCGGCCCTGGTGAGCAGTTCTTC. Translated: CASSLSVGTSGPGEQFF. The complete variable domain, with remaining parts taken from reference TRBV7-9 and TRBJ2-1, reads DTGVSQNPRHKITKRGQNVTFRCDPISEHNRLYWYRQTLGQGPEFLTYFQNEAQLEKSRLLSDRFSAERPKGSFSTLEIQRTEQGDSAMYLCASSLSVGTSGPGEQFFGPGTRLTVL.

The gene calls are TRBV28 and TRBJ1-1, with D unresolved. The germline V gene has CDR1 MDHEN and CDR2 SYDVKM. V lost 2 bases to trimming and J lost 6 bases, with 10 bases between them. This CDR3 is built from 13 residues. The DNA of the CDR3 is TGTGCCAGCAGTTTAGTCTCCGGGTCTGAAGCTTTCTTT. The encoded protein is CASSLVSGSEAFF.

In its sample, this clonotype was seen a few times. CDR3 protein: CASSHIAGTEGYTF. The CDR3, as DNA: TGTGCCAGCAGTCACATCGCCGGGACAGAAGGCTACACCTTC. J is TRBJ1-2 and V is TRBV7-9; 7 bases match TRBD1. Germline assignment: CDR1 SEHNR and CDR2 FQNEAQ (reference sequence). V was pared by 6 bases and J by 8 bases, with 12 bases of the junction left unmatched. The CDR3 sequence is 14 residues long.

V is TRBV7-2 and J is TRBJ1-2; the match to TRBD1 covers 8 bases. CDR1 and CDR2 from the germline V gene are SGHTA and FQGNSA. Unmatched junction bases numbered 12, after V lost 5 bases and J lost 4 bases. This CDR3 contains 16 residues. The CDR3 here is CASSERQGRRSYGYTF. The CDR3, as DNA: TGTGCCAGCAGCGAAAGACAGGGGAGAAGGAGCTATGGCTACACCTTC.

The J gene is TRBJ1-4, the V gene TRBV20-1; a weak D match, TRBD1 (5 bases). Germline CDR1 DFQATT, CDR2 SNEGSKA (reference sequence). The ends were cut back, 3 bases at V and 3 bases at J, with 14 bases in the middle. The CDR3 extends over 15 amino acids. CDR3 sequence reads: CSASRYRGANEKLFF. The CDR3 DNA sequence: TGCAGTGCTAGCCGGTATCGAGGGGCTAATGAAAAACTGTTTTTT.

This clonotype was counted ten times or more. The chain uses TRBV12-3 or TRBV12-4 and TRBJ2-7; D is unresolved. V was pared by 5 bases and J by 2 bases, with 4 bases between. CDR3 size: 11 residues. Here the CDR3 DNA reads TGTGCCAGCAGTGGAGCCTACGAGCAGTACTTC. This translates into CASSGAYEQYF.

The chain carries TRBV12-3 or TRBV12-4 and TRBJ1-1; TRBD1 matches 7 bases. The CDR3 loop spans 15 amino acids. The V gene end was trimmed by 5 bases and the J gene end by 2 bases; junction bases not matched to a gene: 8. CDR3 protein: CASSTDGTVNTEAFF. CDR3 nucleotide sequence: TGTGCCAGCAGTACCGACGGGACAGTAAACACTGAAGCTTTCTTT.